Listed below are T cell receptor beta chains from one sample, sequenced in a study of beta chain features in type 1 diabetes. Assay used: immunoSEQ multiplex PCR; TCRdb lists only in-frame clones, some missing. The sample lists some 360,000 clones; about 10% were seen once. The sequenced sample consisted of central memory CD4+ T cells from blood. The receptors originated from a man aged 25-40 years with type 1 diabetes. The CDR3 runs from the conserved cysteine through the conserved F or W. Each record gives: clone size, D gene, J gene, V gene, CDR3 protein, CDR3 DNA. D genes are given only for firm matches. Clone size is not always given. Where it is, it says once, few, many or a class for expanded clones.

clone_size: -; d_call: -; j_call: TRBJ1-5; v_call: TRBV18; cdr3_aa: CASSRGQPNQPQHF; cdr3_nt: TGTGCCAGCTCACGCGGACAGCCTAATCAGCCCCAGCATTTT
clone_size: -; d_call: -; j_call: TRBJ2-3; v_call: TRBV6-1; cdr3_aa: CASSEAGGSDTQYF; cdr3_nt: TGTGCCAGCAGTGAAGCTGGGGGATCAGATACGCAGTATTTT
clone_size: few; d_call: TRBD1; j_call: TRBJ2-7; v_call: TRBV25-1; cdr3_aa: CASGRQGATEQYF; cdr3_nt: TGTGCCAGCGGGCGACAGGGGGCAACCGAGCAGTACTTC
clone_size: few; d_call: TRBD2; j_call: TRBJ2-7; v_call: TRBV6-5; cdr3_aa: CASSYEASGIYEQYF; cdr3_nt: TGTGCCAGCAGTTACGAGGCTAGCGGGATCTACGAGCAGTACTTC
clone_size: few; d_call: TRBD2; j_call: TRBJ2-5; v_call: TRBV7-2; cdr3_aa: CASSQGGLAGASETQYF; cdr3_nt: TGTGCCAGCAGCCAAGGAGGACTAGCGGGAGCGTCAGAGACCCAGTACTTC
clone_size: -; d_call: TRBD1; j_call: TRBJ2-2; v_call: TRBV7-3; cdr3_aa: CASRRGQGGTGELFF; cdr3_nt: TGTGCCAGCAGGCGGGGACAGGGAGGAACCGGGGAGCTGTTTTTT
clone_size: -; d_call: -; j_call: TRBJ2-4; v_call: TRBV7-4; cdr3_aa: CASSLMVGLAKNIQYF; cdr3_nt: TGTGCCAGCAGCTTAATGGTGGGATTAGCCAAAAACATTCAGTACTTC
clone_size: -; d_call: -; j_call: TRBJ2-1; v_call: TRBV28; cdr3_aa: CACRGSYNEQFF; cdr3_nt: TGTGCCTGCCGTGGAAGCTACAATGAGCAGTTCTTC
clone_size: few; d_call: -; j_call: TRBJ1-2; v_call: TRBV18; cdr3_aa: CASSPTLVGYGYTF; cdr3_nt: TGTGCCAGCTCACCGACCCTGGTGGGCTATGGCTACACCTTC
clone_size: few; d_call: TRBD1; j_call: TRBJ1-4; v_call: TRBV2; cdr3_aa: CASSPVLRGQKSEKLFF; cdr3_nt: TGTGCCAGCAGCCCGGTCCTCCGGGGACAGAAGTCCGAAAAACTGTTTTTT
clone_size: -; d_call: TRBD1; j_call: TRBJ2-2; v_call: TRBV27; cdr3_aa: CASSLRGGAGNTGELFF; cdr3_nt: TGTGCCAGCAGTTTAAGAGGGGGCGCCGGTAACACCGGGGAGCTGTTTTTT
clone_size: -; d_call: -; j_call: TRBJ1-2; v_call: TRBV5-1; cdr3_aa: CASSLEANLYGYTF; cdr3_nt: TGCGCCAGCAGCTTAGAGGCCAACCTCTATGGCTACACCTTC
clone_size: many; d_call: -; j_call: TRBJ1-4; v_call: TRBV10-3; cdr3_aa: CAISESTGTNEKLFF; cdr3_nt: TGTGCCATCAGTGAGTCGACAGGAACTAATGAAAAACTGTTTTTT
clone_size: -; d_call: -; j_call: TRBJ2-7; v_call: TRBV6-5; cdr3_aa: CASSRDFGRGEQYF; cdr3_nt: TGTGCCAGCAGTCGGGACTTTGGAAGGGGAGAGCAGTACTTC
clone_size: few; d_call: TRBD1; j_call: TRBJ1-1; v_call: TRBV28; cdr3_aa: CVTCPGGQFNTEAFF; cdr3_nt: TGTGTCACTTGCCCAGGGGGACAGTTTAACACTGAAGCTTTCTTT
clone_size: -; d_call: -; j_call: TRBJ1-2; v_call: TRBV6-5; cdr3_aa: CASSKRDWGYTF; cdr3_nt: TGTGCCAGCAGTAAAAGAGATTGGGGCTACACCTTC
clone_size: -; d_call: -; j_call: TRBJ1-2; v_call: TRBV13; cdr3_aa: CASSLDPPYGYTF; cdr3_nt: TGTGCCAGCAGCTTGGACCCTCCCTATGGCTACACCTTC
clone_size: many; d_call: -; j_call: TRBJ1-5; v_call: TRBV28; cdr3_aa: CASSLSKGVIGQPQHF; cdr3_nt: TGTGCCAGCAGTCTGTCGAAGGGGGTAATAGGCCAGCCCCAGCATTTT
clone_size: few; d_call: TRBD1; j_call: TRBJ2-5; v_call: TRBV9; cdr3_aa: CASSNMDREGVTQYF; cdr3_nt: TGTGCCAGCAGCAATATGGACAGGGAAGGAGTGACCCAGTACTTC
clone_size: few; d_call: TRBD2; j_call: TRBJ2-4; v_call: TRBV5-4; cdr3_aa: CASSPGLAGAKNIQYF; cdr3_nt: TGTGCCAGCAGCCCTGGACTAGCGGGAGCCAAAAACATTCAGTACTTC
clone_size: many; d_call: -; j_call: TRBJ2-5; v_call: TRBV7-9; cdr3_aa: CASSLVWTEETQYF; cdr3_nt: TGTGCCAGCAGCTTAGTGTGGACAGAAGAGACCCAGTACTTC
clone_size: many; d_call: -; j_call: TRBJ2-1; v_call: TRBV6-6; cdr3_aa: CASGRVEQFF; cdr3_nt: TGTGCCAGCGGTAGGGTTGAGCAGTTCTTC
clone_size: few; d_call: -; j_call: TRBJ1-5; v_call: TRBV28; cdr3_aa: CASRDSRQPQHF; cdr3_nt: TGTGCCAGCAGGGACAGTCGGCAGCCCCAGCATTTT
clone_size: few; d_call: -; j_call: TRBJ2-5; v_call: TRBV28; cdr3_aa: CASSPGREFGETQYF; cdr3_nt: TGTGCCAGCAGTCCTGGACGGGAGTTCGGGGAGACCCAGTACTTC
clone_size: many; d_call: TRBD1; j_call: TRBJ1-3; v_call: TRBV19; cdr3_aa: CASSIDRGRSGNTIYF; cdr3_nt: TGTGCCAGTAGTATTGACAGGGGAAGATCTGGAAACACCATATATTTT
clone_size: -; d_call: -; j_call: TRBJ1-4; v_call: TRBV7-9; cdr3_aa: CASSLGQTTNEKLFF; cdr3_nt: TGTGCCAGCAGCTTAGGGCAGACAACTAATGAAAAACTGTTTTTT
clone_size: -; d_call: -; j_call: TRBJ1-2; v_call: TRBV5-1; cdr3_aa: CASSLPAGGGDYGYTF; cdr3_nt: TGCGCCAGCAGTCTCCCGGCGGGTGGGGGAGACTATGGCTACACCTTC
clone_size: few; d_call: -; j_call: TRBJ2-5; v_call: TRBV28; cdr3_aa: CASSFLQTQYF; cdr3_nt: TGTGCCAGCAGTTTCCTTCAGACCCAGTACTTC
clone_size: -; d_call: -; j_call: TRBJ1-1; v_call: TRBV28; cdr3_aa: CSSSFAGATMNTEAFF; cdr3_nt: TGTTCCAGCAGTTTTGCGGGCGCGACCATGAACACTGAAGCTTTCTTT
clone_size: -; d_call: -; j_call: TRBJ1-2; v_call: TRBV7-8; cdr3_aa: CASSLEGNGYTF; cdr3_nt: TGTGCCAGCAGCTTAGAAGGGAATGGCTACACCTTC
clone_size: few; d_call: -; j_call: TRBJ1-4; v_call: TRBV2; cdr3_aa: CASGPGHEKEKLFF; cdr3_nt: TGTGCCAGCGGCCCGGGACACGAAAAAGAAAAACTGTTTTTT
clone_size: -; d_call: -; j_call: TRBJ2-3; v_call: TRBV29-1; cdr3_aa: CSVEEGSDTQYF; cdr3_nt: TGCAGCGTTGAGGAGGGCTCAGATACGCAGTATTTT
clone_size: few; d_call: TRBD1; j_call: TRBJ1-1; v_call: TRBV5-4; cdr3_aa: CASSLGQDTEAFF; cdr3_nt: TGTGCCAGCAGCTTAGGACAGGACACTGAAGCTTTCTTT
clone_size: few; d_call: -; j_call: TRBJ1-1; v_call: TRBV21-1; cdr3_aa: CASSIDRPKTTFF; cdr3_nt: TGTGCCAGCAGCATTGACAGGCCGAAGACGACTTTCTTT
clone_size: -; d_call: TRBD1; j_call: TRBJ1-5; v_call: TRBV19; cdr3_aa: CASCGQVINQPQHF; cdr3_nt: TGTGCCAGTTGTGGACAGGTGATCAATCAGCCCCAGCATTTT
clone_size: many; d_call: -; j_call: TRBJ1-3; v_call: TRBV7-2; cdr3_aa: CASSLRTRKDTIYF; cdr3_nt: TGTGCCAGCAGCCTTCGGACACGGAAGGACACCATATATTTT
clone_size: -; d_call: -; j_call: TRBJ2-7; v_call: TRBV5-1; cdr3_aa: CASSLGTYYEQYF; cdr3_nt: TGCGCCAGCAGCCTTGGGACTTACTACGAGCAGTACTTC
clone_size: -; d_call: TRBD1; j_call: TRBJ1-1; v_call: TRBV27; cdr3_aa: CASSFSSGQGAQEAFF; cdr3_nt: TGTGCCAGCAGTTTTTCCTCTGGACAGGGGGCCCAAGAAGCTTTCTTT
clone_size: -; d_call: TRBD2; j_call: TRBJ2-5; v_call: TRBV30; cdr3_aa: CAWSKKPGEGLGQYF; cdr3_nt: TGTGCCTGGAGTAAGAAACCGGGGGAGGGCCTTGGGCAGTACTTC
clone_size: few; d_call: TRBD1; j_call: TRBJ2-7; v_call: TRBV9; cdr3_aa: CASSLGTGNYEQYF; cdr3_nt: TGTGCCAGCAGCTTAGGGACAGGGAACTACGAGCAGTACTTC
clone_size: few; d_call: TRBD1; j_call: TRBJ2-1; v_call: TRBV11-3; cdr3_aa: CASSLGDRGAEQFF; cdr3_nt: TGTGCCAGCAGCTTAGGGGACAGGGGAGCGGAGCAGTTCTTC
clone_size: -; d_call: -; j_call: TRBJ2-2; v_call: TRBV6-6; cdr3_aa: CASSRDGTGELFF; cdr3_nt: TGTGCCAGCAGCCGCGACGGCACCGGGGAGCTGTTTTTT
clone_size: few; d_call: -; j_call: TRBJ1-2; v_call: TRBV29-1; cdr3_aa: CSVTHNRAPNYGYTF; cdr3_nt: TGCAGCGTGACACATAACAGGGCCCCCAACTATGGCTACACCTTC
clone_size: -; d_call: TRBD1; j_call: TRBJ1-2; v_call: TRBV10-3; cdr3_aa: CAISESRSTGLYGYTF; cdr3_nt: TGTGCCATCAGTGAGTCCAGATCGACAGGGCTCTATGGCTACACCTTC
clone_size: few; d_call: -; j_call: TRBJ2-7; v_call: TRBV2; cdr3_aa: CASSEALGGDIKQYF; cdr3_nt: TGTGCCAGCAGTGAAGCGCTGGGTGGGGACATAAAGCAGTACTTC
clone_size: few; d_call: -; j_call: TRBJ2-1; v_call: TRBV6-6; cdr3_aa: CASTDGAGALEQFF; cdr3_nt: TGTGCCAGCACCGATGGGGCAGGGGCCCTTGAGCAGTTCTTC
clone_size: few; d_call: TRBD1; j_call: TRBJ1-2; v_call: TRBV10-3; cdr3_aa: CAISVGQGAEGYTF; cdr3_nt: TGTGCCATCAGTGTAGGACAGGGGGCGGAAGGCTACACCTTC
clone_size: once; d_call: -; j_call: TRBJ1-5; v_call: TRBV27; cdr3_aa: CATNPPYSNQPQHF; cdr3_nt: TGTGCCACCAACCCCCCGTACAGCAATCAGCCCCAGCATTTT
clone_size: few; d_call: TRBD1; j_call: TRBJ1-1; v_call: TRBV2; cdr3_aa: CASSVVGPGGAFF; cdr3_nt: TGTGCCAGCAGTGTCGTAGGCCCAGGGGGAGCTTTCTTT
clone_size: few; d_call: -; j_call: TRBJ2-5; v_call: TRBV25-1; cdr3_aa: CASSGLRQEETQYF; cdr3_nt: TGTGCCAGCAGTGGTCTGAGGCAAGAGGAGACCCAGTACTTC
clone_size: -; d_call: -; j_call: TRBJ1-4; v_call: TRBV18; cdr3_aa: CASSSSARPNEKLFF; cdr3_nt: TGTGCCAGCTCATCGTCCGCCAGACCGAATGAAAAACTGTTTTTT